This T cell receptor beta chain was captured by sequencing in a study of cytomegalovirus exposure and HLA in healthy donors. Primers included in the PCR were 60 Vbeta and 13 Jbeta primers. TCRdb's table, derived via immunoSEQ multiplex PCR, lists solely in-frame clones and lacks some. This sample carries just under 150,000 clones, roughly 80% of them seen once, and the ten largest clones take under 3%. General study findings and limits: Association of about 17,000 TCR beta sequences with HLA alleles was found at 0.05 false discovery rate in a later analysis. Later analysis identified a missense DCLRE1C variant that was linked to TCR beta V- and J-gene trimming. Researchers reported that three CMV-associated chains were confirmed in vitro as CMV antigen-specific. Within the data, a cluster of highly shared sequence variants was likely a sequencing artifact.

A note on this clone: What it binds is unknown.

Sequencing input: PBMCs. The clonotype comes from a woman aged 30 to 39 in good health and CMV-seronegative.

CDR3 DNA: TGTGCCACCCACCGGGGGGATGGCAATCAGCCCCAGCATTTT. Encoded protein: CATHRGDGNQPQHF. The J gene is TRBJ1-5, the V gene TRBV19; the D gene is possibly TRBD1 (5 bases). Germline assignment: CDR1 LNHDA and CDR2 SQIVND (reference sequence). The CDR3 runs to 14 residues. V lost 10 bases and J 2 bases, leaving 15 bases between the germline ends.